This entry lists 25 T cell receptor beta chains sequenced from one sample in a study of human T cells and chemical hapten exposure. TCRdb passed the RACE reads through MiXCR, listing each CDR3 protein once. The data show around 260,000 distinct CDR3 sequences, approximately 8.4% seen once. Time point given: pre-sensitization, week 0. The treatment denotes: therapeutic diphenylcyclopropenone sensitization with weekly scalp DPC. The material was whole blood, obtained in connection with sensitization to the hapten diphenylcyclopropenone (DPC). The receptor source for this set is a woman aged 35 to 49 with alopecia areata. Some clones in this sample may be carry-over from other donors' samples.

This clonotype was found a few times. The chain joins TRBV12-3 or TRBV12-4 to TRBJ1-3; D is undetermined. The CDR3 covers 13 residues. V was clipped by 6 bases and J by 2 bases, with 8 bases between them. The CDR3 nucleotides are TGTGCCAGCAGCCGAGACACTGGAAACACCATATATTTT. It yields the protein CASSRDTGNTIYF.

Only a few counts were recorded for this clonotype. The chain links TRBV12-3 or TRBV12-4 to TRBJ1-2, with a weak D call TRBD1 (6 bases). The CDR3 sequence is 15 residues long. V was trimmed by 5 bases and J by 4 bases, leaving 17 bases between them. The CDR3 loop reads CASSETGRSSYGYTF. The CDR3 nucleotides are TGTGCCAGCAGTGAAACAGGGAGGTCCTCCTATGGCTACACCTTC.

With respect to this clonotype: At one end the junction does not follow the germline gene, possibly because of a read error. The chain couples TRBV6-2 or TRBV6-3 to TRBJ1-5, with 8 nucleotides matching TRBD1. CDR3 size: 15 residues. Per germline, CDR1 MNHEY and CDR2 SVGEGT. The CDR3 is CVSTTPGTGEEPQHF. In nucleotides, the CDR3 is TGTGTCAGCACTACACCCGGGACAGGCGAAGAGCCCCAGCATTTT.

The CDR3 reads CASTEGGTDTQYF. CDR3 sequence (DNA): TGTGCCAGTACCGAGGGGGGCACAGATACGCAGTATTTT. The rearrangement links TRBV19 to TRBJ2-3; a weak D match, TRBD1 (6 bases). The CDR3 is 13 residues long. V lost 7 bases, J lost 1 base, and 9 bases lay in between. Germline CDR1 and CDR2: LNHDA and SQIVND (reference sequence).

The V and J genes are TRBV5-5 and TRBJ2-3; TRBD2 matches at 8 bases. Germline trimming cut 4 bases from V and 5 bases from J; bases unmatched to any gene: 6. Per germline, CDR1 SGHKS and CDR2 YYEKEE (reference sequence). This CDR3 has 14 residues. The CDR3 DNA is TGTGCCAGCAGCCGAGGACTAGCACGAGATACGCAGTATTTT. It yields the protein CASSRGLARDTQYF. The variable domain in full, completed from reference TRBV5-5 and TRBJ2-3, reads DAGVTQSPTHLIKTRGQQVTLRCSPISGHKSVSWYQQVLGQGPQFIFQYYEKEERGRGNFPDRFSARQFPNYSSELNVNALLLGDSALYLCASSRGLARDTQYFGPGTRLTVL.

This chain connects TRBV9 to TRBJ2-1, with 10 nucleotides matching TRBD2. The trim removed 4 bases at V and 0 bases at J, leaving 4 bases unmatched. The CDR3 has 16 amino acids. Germline CDR1 and CDR2: SGDLS and YYNGEE. The CDR3 sequence: CASSSSGGSSYNEQFF. CDR3 nucleotide sequence: TGTGCCAGCAGCTCTAGCGGGGGCAGCTCCTACAATGAGCAGTTCTTC.

This clonotype was recorded a few times. The J gene is TRBJ2-7, the V gene TRBV12-3 or TRBV12-4; no firm D call. The CDR3 sequence is 14 residues long. The germline V and J ends were trimmed by 5 bases and 3 bases, with 14 bases remaining between them. The CDR3 loop reads CASSPQVAVYEQYF. The CDR3 nucleotides are TGTGCCAGCAGTCCGCAGGTAGCAGTCTACGAGCAGTACTTC.

Only a few counts were recorded for this clonotype. The rearrangement joins TRBV7-3 to TRBJ1-3, with D hard to call. Looked up from germline, CDR1 is SGHTA and CDR2 is FQGTGA. The CDR3 runs to 13 residues. Trimming removed 6 bases at V and 0 bases at J, with 6 bases between. The CDR3 nucleotides are TGTGCCAGCAGTTCGGTCTCTGGAAACACCATATATTTT. Residues: CASSSVSGNTIYF.

The V and J genes are TRBV6-6 and TRBJ1-1; possibly TRBD1 for D (6 bases). Trimming removed 7 bases at V and 1 base at J, with 19 bases between. Germline values: CDR1 MNHNY, CDR2 SVGAGI (reference sequence). CDR3 length: 16 residues. CDR3 amino acids: CASTQSNRVQNTEAFF. In DNA, the CDR3 is TGTGCCAGCACCCAAAGCAACAGGGTCCAGAACACTGAAGCTTTCTTT.

As to this clonotype: This likely comes from a read error, as the CDR3 has no conserved phenylalanine or tryptophan at its end. The V call is TRBV28, the J call TRBJ2-7; a weak D match, TRBD2 (6 bases). Trimming removed 3 bases at V and 2 bases at J, with 14 bases between. The CDR3 extends over 15 amino acids. The germline gives CDR1 MDHEN, CDR2 SYDVKM. CDR3 loop: CASSLRDRLTYEQYI. The CDR3 DNA reads as TGTGCCAGCAGTTTGCGGGACCGACTCACCTACGAGCAGTACATC.

This clonotype was seen many times. The J gene is TRBJ2-3, the V gene TRBV11-2, with 7 bases fitting TRBD1. This CDR3 is 14 amino acids long. Losses at the gene ends were 5 bases for V and 4 bases for J; bases not matched to a gene: 6. Germline V CDR1 and CDR2: SGHAT, FQNNGV. The CDR3 protein is CASSVQGSADTQYF. CDR3 DNA sequence: TGTGCCAGCAGCGTACAGGGGTCGGCAGATACGCAGTATTTT. The complete variable domain, with remaining parts taken from reference TRBV11-2 and TRBJ2-3, reads EAGVAQSPRYKIIEKRQSVAFWCNPISGHATLYWYQQILGQGPKLLIQFQNNGVVDDSQLPKDRFSAERLKGVDSTLKIQPAKLEDSAVYLCASSVQGSADTQYFGPGTRLTVL.

This sequence joins TRBV5-1 and TRBJ2-1; 8 bases map to TRBD2. Trimming removed 3 bases from V and 9 bases from J; junction bases left unmatched: 11. The CDR3 has 15 residues. Per the germline V gene, CDR1 is SGHRS and CDR2 is YFSETQ. CDR3 coding DNA: TGCGCCAGCAGCTCCCGAAGCGGGGGAGATATTGAGCAGTTCTTC. Translated, it gives CASSSRSGGDIEQFF.

V is TRBV21-1 and J is TRBJ2-6; whether TRBD2, the table's D call, matches the DNA was not checked. TRBV21-1 is an annotated pseudogene. The CDR3 has 18 amino acids. The CDR3 protein is CASSKREGRISGANVLTF. The CDR3 coding sequence is TGTGCCAGCAGCAAGAGGGAAGGTCGGATCTCCGGGGCCAACGTCCTGACTTTC.

This chain connects TRBV15 to TRBJ1-1; 10 bases map to TRBD1. The CDR3 has 15 residues. Per the germline V gene, CDR1 is LNHNV and CDR2 is YYDKDF (reference sequence). Trimming at V came to 2 bases and at J to 5 bases, leaving 5 bases not matched to a gene. The CDR3 sequence is CATSRPGTGATEAFF. The CDR3 DNA reads TGTGCCACCAGCAGACCTGGGACAGGGGCGACTGAAGCTTTCTTT.

The chain recombines TRBV12-3 or TRBV12-4 with TRBJ2-5; possible D gene TRBD2, 6 bases. The CDR3 is made up of 14 amino acids. With 6 bases removed from V and 1 base from J, the gap between germline ends came to 12 bases. The CDR3 DNA sequence: TGTGCCAGCAGAACCGGACTACCCCAAGAGACCCAGTACTTC. It yields the protein CASRTGLPQETQYF.

At least ten counts were recorded for this clonotype. This rearrangement joins TRBV29-1 to TRBJ2-1, with 14 bases aligning to TRBD2. The CDR3 covers 12 residues. Germline CDR1 reads SQVTM; CDR2 reads ANQGSEA. The V segment lost 7 bases and the J segment 9 bases; nucleotides outside the gene matches: 2. CDR3 sequence reads: CSGTSGRPEQFF. The CDR3, as DNA: TGCAGCGGGACTAGCGGGAGGCCTGAGCAGTTCTTC.

This clonotype was seen repeatedly, ten times or more. For the CDR3, the DNA is TGTGCCAGCAGTTTATTGGGTTCTGGGGCCAACGTCCTGACTTTC. Amino acid sequence: CASSLLGSGANVLTF. The genes are TRBV28 and TRBJ2-6; unclear D gene. Trimming pared 1 base from V and 1 base from J, leaving 5 bases between. Germline V gene sequence: CDR1 MDHEN, CDR2 SYDVKM. The CDR3 loop spans 15 amino acids. Supplemented by reference TRBV28 and TRBJ2-6, the full variable domain reads DVKVTQSSRYLVKRTGEKVFLECVQDMDHENMFWYRQDPGLGLRLIYFSYDVKMKEKGDIPEGYSVSREKKERFSLILESASTNQTSMYLCASSLLGSGANVLTFGAGSRLTVL.

This clonotype turned up a few times. CDR3 in DNA: TGTGCCAGCAGCTTAGCGTCAGGGTCCTTCCCCTACAATGAGCAGTTCTTC. Its protein product is CASSLASGSFPYNEQFF. The chain recombines TRBV7-8 with TRBJ2-1; a weak D match, TRBD1 (5 bases). The CDR3 consists of 17 residues. V was trimmed by 0 bases and J by 2 bases, leaving 14 bases between them. Germline CDR1 is SGHVS and CDR2 is FQNEAQ.

This clonotype was recorded a few times. V and J are TRBV5-1 and TRBJ2-3; no reliable D call. Germline V gives CDR1 SGHRS, CDR2 YFSETQ. V lost 5 bases and J 1 base, leaving 11 bases between the germline ends. This CDR3 contains 14 residues. DNA of the CDR3: TGCGCCAGCAGGCCTGGATATGGCACAGATACGCAGTATTTT. Translation: CASRPGYGTDTQYF.

This clonotype came up a few times. The rearrangement links TRBV28 to TRBJ2-1; possibly TRBD1 or TRBD2 for D (5 bases each). With 5 bases removed from V and 12 bases from J, the gap between germline ends came to 20 bases. Germline V gives CDR1 MDHEN, CDR2 SYDVKM. The CDR3 runs 14 residues. The CDR3 protein is CASSAGTSNRVQFF. The CDR3, as DNA: TGTGCCAGCAGTGCCGGGACCTCTAATCGGGTGCAGTTCTTC.

The V and J genes are TRBV30 and TRBJ2-5; D gene unclear. V lost 0 bases and J 2 bases, leaving 7 bases between the germline ends. Germline CDR1 reads GTSNPN; CDR2 reads SVGIG (reference sequence). The CDR3 is 13 residues long. CDR3 nucleotides: TGTGCCTGGAGTGTACTAATACAAGAGACCCAGTACTTC. Protein: CAWSVLIQETQYF.

This clonotype came up a few times. This sequence joins TRBV6-2 or TRBV6-3 and TRBJ1-2; no clear D gene. V was clipped by 7 bases and J by 3 bases, with 15 bases between them. Germline CDR1 reads MNHEY; CDR2 reads SVGEGT. This CDR3 spans 14 amino acids. The CDR3 here is CASTDPPSDYGYTF. Here the CDR3 DNA reads TGTGCCAGCACCGACCCGCCCTCCGACTATGGCTACACCTTC.

The chain has TRBV20-1 and TRBJ1-4, with 9 positions matching TRBD1. V lost 6 bases and J lost 3; bases outside the gene matches: 5. This CDR3 contains 14 residues. Germline V gene sequence: CDR1 DFQATT, CDR2 SNEGSKA (reference sequence). The chain's CDR3 is CSAPDRGANEKLFF. Written as DNA, the CDR3 is TGCAGTGCGCCGGACAGGGGAGCTAATGAAAAACTGTTTTTT.

V is TRBV7-2 and J is TRBJ2-7, with 8 bases that match TRBD1. CDR1 SGHTA and CDR2 FQGNSA come from the germline V gene. After removal of 6 bases from V and 1 base from J, the junction contained 8 bases not matched to a gene. This CDR3 has 15 residues. CDR3 nucleotide sequence: TGTGCCAGCAGATCTGGACAGGGAAAATCCTACGAGCAGTACTTC. Protein: CASRSGQGKSYEQYF.

This clonotype has only a few counts. The rearrangement joins TRBV4-2 to TRBJ1-1; D is possibly TRBD1 (6 bases). The germline CDR1 and CDR2 sequences are LGHNA and YNFKEQ. The CDR3 is made up of 16 amino acids. Trimming removed 0 bases from V and 2 bases from J, with 13 bases in between. DNA for the CDR3: TGTGCCAGCAGCCAAGATGCATGGGGGGCCAACACTGAAGCTTTCTTT. Amino acid sequence: CASSQDAWGANTEAFF.